The clone carrying this T cell receptor (beta chain) was seen only a few times. Its specificity is not known. The record originates from a study of response to subunit inactivated influenza vaccine. Study-level findings and limits: Authors proposed each seasonal influenza vaccination draws in few new T cells.

One entry per CDR3 protein results from TCRdb running MiXCR on the RT-PCR reads. Here the sample spans around 530,000 distinct CDR3 sequences, approximately 12% being singletons. The CDR3 totals 18 residues. Germline values: CDR1 GTSNPN, CDR2 SVGIG (reference sequence). Deletions cut 2 bases from V and 5 bases from J, with 24 bases between. The chain carries TRBV30 and TRBJ2-2, with D maybe TRBD2 (6 bases). The origin of this receptor is a man between 45 and 60 years old who received an inactivated influenza vaccine. The source was PBMCs from blood, collected on the day of vaccination. CDR3 amino acids: CAWSSGAAGSYGTGELFF. CDR3 DNA sequence: TGTGCCTGGAGTAGTGGAGCTGCGGGGTCGTATGGGACCGGGGAGCTGTTTTTT.